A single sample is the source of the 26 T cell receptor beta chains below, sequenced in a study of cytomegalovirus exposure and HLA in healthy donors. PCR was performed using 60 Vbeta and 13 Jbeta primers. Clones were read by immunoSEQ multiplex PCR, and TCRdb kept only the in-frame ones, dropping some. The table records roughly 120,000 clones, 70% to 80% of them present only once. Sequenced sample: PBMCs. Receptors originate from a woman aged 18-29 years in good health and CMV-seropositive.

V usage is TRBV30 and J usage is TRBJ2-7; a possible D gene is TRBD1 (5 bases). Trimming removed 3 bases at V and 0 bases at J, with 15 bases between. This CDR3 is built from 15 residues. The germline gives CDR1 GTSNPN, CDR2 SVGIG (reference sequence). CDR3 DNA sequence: TGTGCCTGGAGGAAGGGGCGGTATCTCTCCTACGAGCAGTACTTC. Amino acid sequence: CAWRKGRYLSYEQYF. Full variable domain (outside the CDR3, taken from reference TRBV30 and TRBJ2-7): SQTIHQWPATLVQPVGSPLSLECTVEGTSNPNLYWYRQAAGRGLQLLFYSVGIGQISSEVPQNLSASRPQDRQFILSSKKLLLSDSGFYLCAWRKGRYLSYEQYFGPGTRLTVT.

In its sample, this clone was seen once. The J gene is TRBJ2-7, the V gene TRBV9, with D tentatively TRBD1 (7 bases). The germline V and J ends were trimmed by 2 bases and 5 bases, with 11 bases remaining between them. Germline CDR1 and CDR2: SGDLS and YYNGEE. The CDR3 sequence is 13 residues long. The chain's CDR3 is CASSVAGGHEQYF. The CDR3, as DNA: TGTGCCAGCAGCGTCGCAGGGGGGCACGAGCAGTACTTC.

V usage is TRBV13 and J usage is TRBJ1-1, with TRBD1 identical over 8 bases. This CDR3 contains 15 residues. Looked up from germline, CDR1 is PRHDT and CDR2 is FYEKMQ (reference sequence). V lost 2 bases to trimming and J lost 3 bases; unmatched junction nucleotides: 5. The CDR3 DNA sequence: TGTGCCAGCAGCTTACAGGGGGCCGGGGACACTGAAGCTTTCTTT. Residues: CASSLQGAGDTEAFF.

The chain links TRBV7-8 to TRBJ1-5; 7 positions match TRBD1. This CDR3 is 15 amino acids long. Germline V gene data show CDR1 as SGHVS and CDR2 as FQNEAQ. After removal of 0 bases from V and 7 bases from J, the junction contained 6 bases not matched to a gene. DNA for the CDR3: TGTGCCAGCAGCTTAGCGGGGGCAGGGGGACAGCCCCAGCATTTT. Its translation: CASSLAGAGGQPQHF.

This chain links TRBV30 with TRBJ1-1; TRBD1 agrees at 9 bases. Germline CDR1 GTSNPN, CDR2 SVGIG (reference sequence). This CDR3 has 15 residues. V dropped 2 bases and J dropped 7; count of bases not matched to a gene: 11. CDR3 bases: TGTGCCTGGAGTCGAGGGACAGGGATAAGGGGTGAAGCTTTCTTT. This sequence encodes CAWSRGTGIRGEAFF.

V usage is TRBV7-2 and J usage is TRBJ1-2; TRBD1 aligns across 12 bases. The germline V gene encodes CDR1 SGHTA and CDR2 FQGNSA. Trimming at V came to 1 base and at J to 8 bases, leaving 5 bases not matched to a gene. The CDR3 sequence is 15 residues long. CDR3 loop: CASSLGGQGAGGYTF. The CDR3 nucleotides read TGTGCCAGCAGCTTAGGGGGACAGGGGGCGGGGGGCTACACCTTC.

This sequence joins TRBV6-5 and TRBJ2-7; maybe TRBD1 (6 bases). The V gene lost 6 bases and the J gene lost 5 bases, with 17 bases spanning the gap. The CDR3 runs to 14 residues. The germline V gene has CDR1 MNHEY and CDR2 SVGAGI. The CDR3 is CASRSGAPLNEQYF. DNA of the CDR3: TGTGCCAGCAGGTCAGGGGCACCTTTGAACGAGCAGTACTTC.

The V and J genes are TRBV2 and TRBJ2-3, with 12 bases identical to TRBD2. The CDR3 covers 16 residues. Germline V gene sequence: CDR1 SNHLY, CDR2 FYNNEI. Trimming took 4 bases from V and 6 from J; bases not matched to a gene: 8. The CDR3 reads CASSGLAGVGTDTQYF. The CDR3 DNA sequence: TGTGCCAGCAGTGGACTAGCGGGAGTCGGAACGGATACGCAGTATTTT.

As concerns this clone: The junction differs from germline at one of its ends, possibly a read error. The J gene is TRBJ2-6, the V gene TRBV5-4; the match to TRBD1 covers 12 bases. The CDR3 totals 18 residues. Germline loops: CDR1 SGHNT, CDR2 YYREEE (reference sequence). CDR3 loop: CAISTGQGAYSGANVLTF. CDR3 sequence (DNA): TGTGCCATCAGCACGGGACAGGGGGCCTACTCTGGGGCCAACGTCCTGACTTTC. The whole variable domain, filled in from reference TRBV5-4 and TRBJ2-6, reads ETGVTQSPTHLIKTRGQQVTLRCSSQSGHNTVSWYQQALGQGPQFIFQYYREEENGRGNFPPRFSGLQFPNYSSELNVNALELDDSALYLCAISTGQGAYSGANVLTFGAGSRLTVL.

CDR3 DNA sequence: TGTGCCAGCAGCTTACCTGCGCAGGCAGTCGATGTTTATGAAAAACTGTTTTTT. Translated: CASSLPAQAVDVYEKLFF. V and J are TRBV7-9 and TRBJ1-4; D is ambiguous. Germline CDR1 and CDR2: SEHNR and FQNEAQ (reference sequence). This CDR3 is built from 18 residues. V was shortened by 2 bases and J by 6 bases, with 22 bases between the two germline ends.

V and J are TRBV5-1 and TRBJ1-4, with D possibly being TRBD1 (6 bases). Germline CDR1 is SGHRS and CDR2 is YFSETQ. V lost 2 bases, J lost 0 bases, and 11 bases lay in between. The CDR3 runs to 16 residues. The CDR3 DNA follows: TGCGCCAGCAGCTTTGGAGGGGGGGCAACTAATGAAAAACTGTTTTTT. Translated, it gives CASSFGGGATNEKLFF. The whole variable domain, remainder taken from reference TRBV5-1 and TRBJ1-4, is KAGVTQTPRYLIKTRGQQVTLSCSPISGHRSVSWYQQTPGQGLQFLFEYFSETQRNKGNFPGRFSGRQFSNSRSEMNVSTLELGDSALYLCASSFGGGATNEKLFFGSGTQLSVL.

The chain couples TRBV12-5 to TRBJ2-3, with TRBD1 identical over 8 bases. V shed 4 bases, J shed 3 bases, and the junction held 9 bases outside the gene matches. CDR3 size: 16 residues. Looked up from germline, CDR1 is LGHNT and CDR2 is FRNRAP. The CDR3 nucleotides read TGTGCTAGTGGTTCCACCCGGGACAGGCCAACAGATACGCAGTATTTT. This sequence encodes CASGSTRDRPTDTQYF.

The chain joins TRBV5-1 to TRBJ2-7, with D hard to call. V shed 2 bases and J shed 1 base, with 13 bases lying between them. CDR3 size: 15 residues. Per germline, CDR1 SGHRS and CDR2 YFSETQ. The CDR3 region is CASSFGQRPSYEQYF. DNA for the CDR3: TGCGCCAGCAGCTTCGGCCAGAGGCCTTCCTACGAGCAGTACTTC.

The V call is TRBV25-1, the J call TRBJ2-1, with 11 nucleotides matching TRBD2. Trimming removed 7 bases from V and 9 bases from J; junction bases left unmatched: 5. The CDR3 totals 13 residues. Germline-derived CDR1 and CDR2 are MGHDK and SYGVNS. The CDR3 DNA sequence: TGTGCCAGCATTCCTAGCGGGAGGAGTGAGCAGTTCTTC. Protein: CASIPSGRSEQFF. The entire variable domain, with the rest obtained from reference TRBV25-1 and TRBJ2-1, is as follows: EADIYQTPRYLVIGTGKKITLECSQTMGHDKMYWYQQDPGMELHLIHYSYGVNSTEKGDLSSESTVSRIRTEHFPLTLESARPSHTSQYLCASIPSGRSEQFFGPGTRLTVL.

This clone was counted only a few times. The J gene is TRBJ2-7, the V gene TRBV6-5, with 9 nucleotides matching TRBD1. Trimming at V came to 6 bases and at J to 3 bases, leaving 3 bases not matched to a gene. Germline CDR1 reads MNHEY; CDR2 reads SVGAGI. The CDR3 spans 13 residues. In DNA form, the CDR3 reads TGTGCCAGCAGGGCGGGACAGGGCTACGAGCAGTACTTC. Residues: CASRAGQGYEQYF.

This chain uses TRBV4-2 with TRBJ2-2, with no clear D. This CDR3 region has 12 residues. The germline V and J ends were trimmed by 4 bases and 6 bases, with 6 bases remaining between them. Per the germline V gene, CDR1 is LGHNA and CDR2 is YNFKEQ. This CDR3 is CASSPFSGELFF. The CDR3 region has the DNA TGTGCCAGCAGCCCTTTTTCCGGGGAGCTGTTTTTT.

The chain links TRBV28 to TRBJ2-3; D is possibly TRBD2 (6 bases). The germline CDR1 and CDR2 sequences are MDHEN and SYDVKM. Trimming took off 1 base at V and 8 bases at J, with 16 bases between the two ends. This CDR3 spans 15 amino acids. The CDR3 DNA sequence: TGTGCCAGCAGTTTATTTCTGCGGGGATTAGGTACGCAGTATTTT. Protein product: CASSLFLRGLGTQYF. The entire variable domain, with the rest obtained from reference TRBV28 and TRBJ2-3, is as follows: DVKVTQSSRYLVKRTGEKVFLECVQDMDHENMFWYRQDPGLGLRLIYFSYDVKMKEKGDIPEGYSVSREKKERFSLILESASTNQTSMYLCASSLFLRGLGTQYFGPGTRLTVL.

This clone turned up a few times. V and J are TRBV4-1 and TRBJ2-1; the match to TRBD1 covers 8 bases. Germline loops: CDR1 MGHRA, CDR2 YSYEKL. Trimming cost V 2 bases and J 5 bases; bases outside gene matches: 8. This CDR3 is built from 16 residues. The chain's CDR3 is CASSQRARQGNNEQFF. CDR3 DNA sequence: TGCGCCAGCAGCCAAAGGGCCCGACAGGGGAACAATGAGCAGTTCTTC.

CDR3 in DNA: TGTGCCACTCCTAAGGGACTAGCGGGAGAAACAGATACGCAGTATTTT. It is translated as CATPKGLAGETDTQYF. The rearrangement links TRBV27 to TRBJ2-3, with 14 bases matching TRBD2. J gave up 3 bases and V 10 bases, and 9 bases lay outside the gene matches. This CDR3 has 16 residues. Germline CDR1 and CDR2: MNHEY and SMNVEV (reference sequence).

For the CDR3, the DNA is TGTGCCAGCAGCCAGGTAAACACTGAAGCTTTCTTT. It encodes CASSQVNTEAFF. J is TRBJ1-1 and V is TRBV7-2; D not certain. Germline V gives CDR1 SGHTA, CDR2 FQGNSA. V lost 5 bases and J 2 bases, leaving 6 bases between the germline ends. CDR3 size: 12 residues.

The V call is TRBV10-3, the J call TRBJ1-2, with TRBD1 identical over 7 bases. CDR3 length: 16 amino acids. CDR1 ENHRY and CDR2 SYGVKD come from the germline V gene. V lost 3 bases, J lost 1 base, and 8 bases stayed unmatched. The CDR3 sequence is CAISEPQGGGNYGYTF. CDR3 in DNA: TGTGCCATCAGTGAACCCCAAGGGGGCGGTAACTATGGCTACACCTTC.

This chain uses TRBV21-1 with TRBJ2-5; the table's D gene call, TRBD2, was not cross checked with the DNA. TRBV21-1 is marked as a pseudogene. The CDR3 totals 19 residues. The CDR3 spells CASSKQGTGLAGVWETQYF. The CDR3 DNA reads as TGTGCCAGCAGCAAACAGGGGACAGGACTAGCGGGAGTTTGGGAGACCCAGTACTTC.

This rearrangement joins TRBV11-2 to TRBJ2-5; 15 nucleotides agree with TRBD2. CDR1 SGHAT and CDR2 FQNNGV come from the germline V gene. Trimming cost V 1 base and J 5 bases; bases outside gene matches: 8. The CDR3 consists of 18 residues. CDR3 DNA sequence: TGTGCCAGCAGCTTAGGGACTAGCGGGAGGGCCCTCGGGGAGACCCAGTACTTC. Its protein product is CASSLGTSGRALGETQYF.

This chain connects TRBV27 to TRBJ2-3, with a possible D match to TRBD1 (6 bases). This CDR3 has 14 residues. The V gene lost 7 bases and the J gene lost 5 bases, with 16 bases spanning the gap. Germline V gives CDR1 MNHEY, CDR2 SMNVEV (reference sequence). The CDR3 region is CASTSGAVGDTQYF. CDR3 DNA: TGTGCCAGCACCTCAGGGGCCGTGGGAGATACGCAGTATTTT.

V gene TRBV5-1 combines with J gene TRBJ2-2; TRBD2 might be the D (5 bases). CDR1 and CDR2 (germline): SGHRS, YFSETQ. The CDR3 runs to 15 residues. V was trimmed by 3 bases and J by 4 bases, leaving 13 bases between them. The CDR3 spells CASSSTRRSTGELFF. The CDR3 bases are TGCGCCAGCAGCTCTACTAGGCGGTCCACCGGGGAGCTGTTTTTT. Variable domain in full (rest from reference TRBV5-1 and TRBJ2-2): KAGVTQTPRYLIKTRGQQVTLSCSPISGHRSVSWYQQTPGQGLQFLFEYFSETQRNKGNFPGRFSGRQFSNSRSEMNVSTLELGDSALYLCASSSTRRSTGELFFGEGSRLTVL.

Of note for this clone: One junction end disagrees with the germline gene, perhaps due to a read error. CDR3 DNA: TGTGTCAGCCGGCGAGGTAGCGGGATTAAAATAACCGGGGAGCTGTTTTTT. Amino acids: CVSRRGSGIKITGELFF. The chain is built from TRBV27 and TRBJ2-2, with 8 bases lining up with TRBD2. The CDR3 is 17 residues long. Germline-derived CDR1 and CDR2 are MNHEY and SMNVEV (reference sequence).